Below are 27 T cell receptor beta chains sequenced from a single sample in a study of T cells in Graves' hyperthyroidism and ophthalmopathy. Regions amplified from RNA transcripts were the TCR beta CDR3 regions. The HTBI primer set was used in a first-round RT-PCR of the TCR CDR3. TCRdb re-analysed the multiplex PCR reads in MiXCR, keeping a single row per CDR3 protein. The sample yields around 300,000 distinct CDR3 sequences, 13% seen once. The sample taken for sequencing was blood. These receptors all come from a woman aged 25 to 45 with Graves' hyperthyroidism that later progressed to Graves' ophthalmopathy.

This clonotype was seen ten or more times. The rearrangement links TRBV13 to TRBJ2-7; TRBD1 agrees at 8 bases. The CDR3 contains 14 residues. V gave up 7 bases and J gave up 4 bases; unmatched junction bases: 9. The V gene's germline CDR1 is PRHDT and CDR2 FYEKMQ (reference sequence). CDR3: CASKGGQEPYEQYF. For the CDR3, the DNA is TGTGCCAGCAAAGGGGGACAGGAACCATACGAGCAGTACTTC.

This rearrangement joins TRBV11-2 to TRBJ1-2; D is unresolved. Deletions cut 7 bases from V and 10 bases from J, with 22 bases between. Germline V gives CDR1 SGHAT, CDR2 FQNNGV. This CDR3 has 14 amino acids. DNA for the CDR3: TGTGCCAGCAACCCGGGAGGGCCCAAGTTCCCCTACACCTTC. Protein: CASNPGGPKFPYTF.

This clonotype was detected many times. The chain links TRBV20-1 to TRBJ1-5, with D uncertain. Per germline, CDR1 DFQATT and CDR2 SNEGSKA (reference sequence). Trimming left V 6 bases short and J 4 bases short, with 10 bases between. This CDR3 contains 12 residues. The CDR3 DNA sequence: TGCAGTGCGGGTGGCTATAATCAGCCCCAGCATTTT. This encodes CSAGGYNQPQHF.

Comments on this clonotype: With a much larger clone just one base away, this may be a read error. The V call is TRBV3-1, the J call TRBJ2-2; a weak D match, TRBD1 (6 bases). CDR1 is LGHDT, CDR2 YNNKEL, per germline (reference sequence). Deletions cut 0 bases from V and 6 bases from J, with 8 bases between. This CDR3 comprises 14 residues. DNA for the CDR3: TGTGCCAGCAGCCAAGAGGGGGCCGCCGGGGAGCTGTTTTTT. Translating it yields CASSQEGAAGELFF.

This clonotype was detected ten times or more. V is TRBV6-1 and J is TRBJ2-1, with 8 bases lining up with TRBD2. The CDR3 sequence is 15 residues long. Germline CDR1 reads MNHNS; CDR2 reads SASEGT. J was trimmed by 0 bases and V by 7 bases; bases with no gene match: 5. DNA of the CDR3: TGTGCCAGCAAGACTAGCGCCAGCTCCTACAATGAGCAGTTCTTC. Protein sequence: CASKTSASSYNEQFF.

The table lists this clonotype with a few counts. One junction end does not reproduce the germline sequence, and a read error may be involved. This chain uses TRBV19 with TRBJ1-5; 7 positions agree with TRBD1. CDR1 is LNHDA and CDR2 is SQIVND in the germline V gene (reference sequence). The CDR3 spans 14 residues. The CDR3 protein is CASSFRDSSQPQHF. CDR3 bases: TGTGCCAGTAGTTTCCGGGACAGCAGTCAGCCCCAGCATTTT.

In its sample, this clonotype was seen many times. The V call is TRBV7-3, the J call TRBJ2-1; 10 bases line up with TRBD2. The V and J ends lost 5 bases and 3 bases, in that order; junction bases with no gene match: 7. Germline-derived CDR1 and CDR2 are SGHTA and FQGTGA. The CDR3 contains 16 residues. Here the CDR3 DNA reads TGTGCCAGCAGCGCCCTAGCGGGAGCTGACTACAATGAGCAGTTCTTC. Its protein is CASSALAGADYNEQFF.

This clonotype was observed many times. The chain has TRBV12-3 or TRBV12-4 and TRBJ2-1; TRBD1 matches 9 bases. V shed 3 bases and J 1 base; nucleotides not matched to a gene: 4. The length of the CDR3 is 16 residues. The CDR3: CASSLAGQGSYNEQFF. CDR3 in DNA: TGTGCCAGCAGTTTGGCGGGACAGGGTTCCTACAATGAGCAGTTCTTC.

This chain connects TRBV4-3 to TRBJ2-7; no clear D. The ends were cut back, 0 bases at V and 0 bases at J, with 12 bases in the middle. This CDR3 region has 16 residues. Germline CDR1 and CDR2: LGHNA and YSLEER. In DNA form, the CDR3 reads TGCGCCAGCAGCCAAGAAAGGCGAGTCCGCTCCTACGAGCAGTACTTC. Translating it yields CASSQERRVRSYEQYF.

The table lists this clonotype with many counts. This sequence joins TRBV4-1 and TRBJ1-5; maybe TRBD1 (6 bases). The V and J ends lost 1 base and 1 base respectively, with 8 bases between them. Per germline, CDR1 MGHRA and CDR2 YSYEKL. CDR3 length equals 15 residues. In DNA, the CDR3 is TGCGCCAGCAGCCAAGTAACAGGGAGCAATCAGCCCCAGCATTTT. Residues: CASSQVTGSNQPQHF.

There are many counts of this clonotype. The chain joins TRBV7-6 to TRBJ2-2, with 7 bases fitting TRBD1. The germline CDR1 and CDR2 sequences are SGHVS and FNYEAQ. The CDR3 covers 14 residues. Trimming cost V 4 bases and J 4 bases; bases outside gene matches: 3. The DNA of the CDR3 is TGTGCCAGCAGCTACAGGGGATCCACCGGGGAGCTGTTTTTT. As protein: CASSYRGSTGELFF.

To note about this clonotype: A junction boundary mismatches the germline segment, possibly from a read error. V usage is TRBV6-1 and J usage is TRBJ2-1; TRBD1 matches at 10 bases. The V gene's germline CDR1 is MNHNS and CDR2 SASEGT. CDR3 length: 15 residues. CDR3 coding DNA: TGTGCCAGCAGTCTACCGGGACAGGGGATCTATGAGCGGTTCTTC. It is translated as CASSLPGQGIYERFF.

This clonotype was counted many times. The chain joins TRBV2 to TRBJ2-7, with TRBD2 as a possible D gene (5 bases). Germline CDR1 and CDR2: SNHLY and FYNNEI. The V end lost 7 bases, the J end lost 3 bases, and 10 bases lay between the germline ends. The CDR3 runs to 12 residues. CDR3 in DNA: TGTGCCAGCACCAGCGGAATCTACGAGCAGTACTTC. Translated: CASTSGIYEQYF.

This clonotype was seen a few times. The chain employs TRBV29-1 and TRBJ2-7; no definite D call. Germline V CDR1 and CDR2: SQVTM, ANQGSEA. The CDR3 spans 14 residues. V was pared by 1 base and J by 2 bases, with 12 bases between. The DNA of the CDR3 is TGCAGCGTTGAAGGGGCCGCGACCCCCTACGAGCAGTACTTC. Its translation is CSVEGAATPYEQYF.

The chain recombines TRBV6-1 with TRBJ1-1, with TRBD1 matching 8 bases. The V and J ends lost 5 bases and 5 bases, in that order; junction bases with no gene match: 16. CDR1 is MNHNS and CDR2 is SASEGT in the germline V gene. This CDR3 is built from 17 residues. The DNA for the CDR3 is TGTGCCAGCAGTTCGGGACAGGTTAGGATGGCGAAAACTGAAGCTTTCTTT. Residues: CASSSGQVRMAKTEAFF.

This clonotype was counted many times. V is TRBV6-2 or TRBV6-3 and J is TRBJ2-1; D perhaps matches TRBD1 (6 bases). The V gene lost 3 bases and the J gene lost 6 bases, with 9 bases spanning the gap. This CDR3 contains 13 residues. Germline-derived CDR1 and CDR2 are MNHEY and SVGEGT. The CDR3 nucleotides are TGTGCCAGCAGTTATGTAGGGGGCAATGAGCAGTTCTTC. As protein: CASSYVGGNEQFF.

CDR3 nucleotide sequence: TGTGCCAGCAGTCCCTCGGGGTTTCAGCCCCAGCATTTT. Encoded protein: CASSPSGFQPQHF. J is TRBJ1-5 and V is TRBV12-3 or TRBV12-4; no clear D. The CDR3 covers 13 residues. Between the trimmed V and J ends, which lost 5 bases and 6 bases, there was a span of 11 bases.

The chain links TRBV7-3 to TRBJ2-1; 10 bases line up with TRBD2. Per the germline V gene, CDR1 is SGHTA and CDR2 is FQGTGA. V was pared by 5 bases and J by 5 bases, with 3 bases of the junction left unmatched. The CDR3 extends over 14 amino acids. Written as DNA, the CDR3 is TGTGCCAGCAGCACTGGACTAGCGGACAATGAGCAGTTCTTC. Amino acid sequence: CASSTGLADNEQFF.

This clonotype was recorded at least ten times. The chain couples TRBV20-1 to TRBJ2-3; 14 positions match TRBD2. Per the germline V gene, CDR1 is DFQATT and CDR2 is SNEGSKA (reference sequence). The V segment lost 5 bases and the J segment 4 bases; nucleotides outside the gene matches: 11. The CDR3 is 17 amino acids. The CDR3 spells CSALTSGRARYADTQYF. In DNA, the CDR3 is TGCAGTGCTTTGACTAGCGGGAGGGCCCGATATGCAGATACGCAGTATTTT.

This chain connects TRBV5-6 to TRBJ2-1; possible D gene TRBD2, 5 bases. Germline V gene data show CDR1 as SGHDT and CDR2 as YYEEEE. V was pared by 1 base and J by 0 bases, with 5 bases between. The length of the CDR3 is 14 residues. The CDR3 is CASSLLASYNEQFF. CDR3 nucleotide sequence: TGTGCCAGCAGCTTGCTAGCCTCCTACAATGAGCAGTTCTTC. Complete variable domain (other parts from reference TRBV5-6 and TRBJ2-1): DAGVTQSPTHLIKTRGQQVTLRCSPKSGHDTVSWYQQALGQGPQFIFQYYEEEERQRGNFPDRFSGHQFPNYSSELNVNALLLGDSALYLCASSLLASYNEQFFGPGTRLTVL.

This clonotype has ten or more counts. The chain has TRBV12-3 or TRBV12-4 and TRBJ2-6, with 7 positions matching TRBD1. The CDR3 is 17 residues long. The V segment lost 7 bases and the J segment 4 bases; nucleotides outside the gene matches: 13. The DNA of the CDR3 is TGTGCCAGCAACCAAAGGACAGGCCAAAGGGGGGCCAACGTCCTGACTTTC. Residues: CASNQRTGQRGANVLTF.

The CDR3 sequence: CASRETGDNQPQHF. As DNA, the CDR3 is TGTGCCAGCAGGGAGACAGGGGACAATCAGCCCCAGCATTTT. V is TRBV27 and J is TRBJ1-5; 8 bases agree with TRBD1. Unmatched junction bases numbered 4, after V lost 6 bases and J lost 3 bases. CDR1 and CDR2 from the germline V gene are MNHEY and SMNVEV (reference sequence). This CDR3 has 14 amino acids.

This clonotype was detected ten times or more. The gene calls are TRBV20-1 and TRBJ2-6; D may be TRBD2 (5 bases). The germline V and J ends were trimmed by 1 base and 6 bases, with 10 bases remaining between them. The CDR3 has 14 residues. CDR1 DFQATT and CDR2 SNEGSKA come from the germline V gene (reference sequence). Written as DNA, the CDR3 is TGCAGTGCTAGAGTCCCGGGGAAGGCCAACGTCCTGACTTTC. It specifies CSARVPGKANVLTF.

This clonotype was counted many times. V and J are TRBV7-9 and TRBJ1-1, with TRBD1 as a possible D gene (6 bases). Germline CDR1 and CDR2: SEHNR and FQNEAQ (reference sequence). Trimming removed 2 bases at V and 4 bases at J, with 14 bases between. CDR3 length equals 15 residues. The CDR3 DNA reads TGTGCCAGCAGCTTACTTACAGGGCGGGCCACTGAAGCTTTCTTT. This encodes CASSLLTGRATEAFF.

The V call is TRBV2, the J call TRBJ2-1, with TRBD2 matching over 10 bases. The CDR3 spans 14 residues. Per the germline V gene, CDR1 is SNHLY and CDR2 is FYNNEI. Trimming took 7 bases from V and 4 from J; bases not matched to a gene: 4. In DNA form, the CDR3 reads TGTGCCAGCAAGCGACTAGCGGGTTACAATGAGCAGTTCTTC. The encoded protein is CASKRLAGYNEQFF.

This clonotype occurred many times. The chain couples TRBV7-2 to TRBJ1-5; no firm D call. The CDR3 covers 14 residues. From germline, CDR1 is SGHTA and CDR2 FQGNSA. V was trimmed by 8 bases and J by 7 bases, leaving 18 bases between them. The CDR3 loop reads CASWSGVQGQPQHF. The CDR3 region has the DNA TGTGCCAGCTGGAGCGGGGTTCAAGGACAGCCCCAGCATTTT.

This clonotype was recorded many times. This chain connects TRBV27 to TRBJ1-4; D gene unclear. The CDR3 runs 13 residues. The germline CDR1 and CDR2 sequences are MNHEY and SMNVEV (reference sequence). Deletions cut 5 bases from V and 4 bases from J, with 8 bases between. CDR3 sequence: CASSSQLNEKLFF. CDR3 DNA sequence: TGTGCCAGCAGTAGTCAGCTTAATGAAAAACTGTTTTTT.